This T cell receptor (beta chain) was obtained from a study of monozygotic twins with inflammatory bowel disease. TCRdb reprocessed the 5' RACE reads and stores each CDR3 protein as one record, lacking DNA. In all, the sample yields approximately 420,000 distinct CDR3 sequences. The CDR3 contains 16 residues. Whole blood that had not undergone T cell sorting provided the isolated total RNA. The sample comprised blood. The J gene is TRBJ1-5, the V gene TRBV21-1. TRBV21-1 is a pseudogene segment. The sequence was collected from a human donor with ulcerative colitis or Crohn's disease, or a healthy co-twin of an affected twin (not recorded which). The CDR3 sequence: CASLNWKGVGLQPQHF.